A selection of T cell receptor beta chains follows, all from one sample in a study of blood T cells in healthy people across ages. TCRdb redid the calling of the 5' RACE reads with MiXCR, one entry per CDR3 protein. The sample records approximately 700,000 distinct CDR3 sequences, 32% being singletons. The material sequenced was blood. The receptors come from a woman older than 75 in good health. Both conserved end residues are part of each CDR3. The D gene is left open where the match is weak. Some rows mark clone size as missing; the rest say once, few, many or name a class of expanded clone.

v_gene,j_gene,d_gene,len,abundance,CDR3nt,CDR3aa
TRBV12-3/TRBV12-4,TRBJ1-2,TRBD1,14,.,TGTGCCAGCAGTTGGGACAGAGGGGGAATGGGCTACACCTTC,CASSWDRGGMGYTF
TRBV30,TRBJ2-3,TRBD1,16,many,TGTGCCTGGAGTGACCCGGGACAGGGGTTCACAGATACGCAGTATTTT,CAWSDPGQGFTDTQYF
TRBV6-5,TRBJ1-5,.,15,.,TGTGCCAGCAGGCAACAGGGAGGTCTGAATCAGCCCCAGCATTTT,CASRQQGGLNQPQHF
TRBV7-3,TRBJ1-2,.,14,many,TGTGCCAGCAGCTTAACGGGAGGGGAGGATGGCTACACCTTC,CASSLTGGEDGYTF
TRBV19,TRBJ2-5,.,14,many,TGTGCCAGTAGGAGAAGGGAAGCCGGAGAGACCCAGTACTTC,CASRRREAGETQYF
TRBV7-2,TRBJ2-1,.,14,.,TGTGCCAGCAGCTTAGTAGTAAGAGGCAATGAGCAGTTCTTC,CASSLVVRGNEQFF
TRBV7-9,TRBJ1-2,.,15,many,TGTGCCAGCAGCTTAGCGCGGACACTCTTGTGGGGCTACACCTTC,CASSLARTLLWGYTF
TRBV6-4,TRBJ2-7,.,14,.,TGTGCCAGCAATTATGTCGGACGGAACTACGAGCAGTACTTC,CASNYVGRNYEQYF
TRBV7-9,TRBJ2-5,TRBD2,15,many,TGTGCCAGCAGCCTAGCGGGGCCGCGAGGAGAGACCCAGTACTTC,CASSLAGPRGETQYF
TRBV20-1,TRBJ2-1,.,11,.,TGCAGTGCTAGCTTCGAGCATGAGCAGTTCTTC,CSASFEHEQFF
TRBV7-2,TRBJ2-5,TRBD1,13,many,TGTGCCAGCAGCTTAGATTCAGGGACAGGGGAGTACTTC,CASSLDSGTGEYF
TRBV12-3/TRBV12-4,TRBJ2-5,TRBD2,17,many,TGTGCCAGCAGCCGGACTAGCGGGGGGGCGGCCCAAGAGACCCAGTACTTC,CASSRTSGGAAQETQYF
TRBV20-1,TRBJ2-3,.,14,many,TGCAGTGCTGAAACGTGGGTAGGCACAGATACGCAGTATTTT,CSAETWVGTDTQYF
TRBV21-1,TRBJ2-7,.,14,many,TGTGCCAGCAGCAAAGTGGTTTTTCCCTACGAGCAGTACTTC,CASSKVVFPYEQYF
TRBV7-9,TRBJ2-3,.,15,.,TGTGCCACTTCGATTGCGGCCACAAGCACAGATACGCAGTATTTT,CATSIAATSTDTQYF
TRBV3-1,TRBJ2-7,.,14,many,TGTGCCAGCAGCCGCCGACAGGCGCCCTACGAGCAGTACTTC,CASSRRQAPYEQYF
TRBV7-2,TRBJ2-7,TRBD2,15,.,TGTGCCAGCAGCCCAGGACTAGCGGGGCCCTACGAGCAGTACTTC,CASSPGLAGPYEQYF
TRBV29-1,TRBJ2-7,TRBD1,14,many,TGCAGCGTTGCCCGGGACAGGGGATCCTACGAGCAGTACTTC,CSVARDRGSYEQYF
TRBV27,TRBJ2-1,TRBD1,15,many,TGTGCCAGCATCAAGATAGGGACAGGGGGTAATGAGCAGTTCTTC,CASIKIGTGGNEQFF
TRBV12-3/TRBV12-4,TRBJ2-1,.,14,many,TGTGCCAGCACCCCTAAGGGGGGGGCCAATGAGCAGTTCTTC,CASTPKGGANEQFF
TRBV7-3,TRBJ2-7,.,13,many,TGTGCCAGCAGCTTAGAGAGGTATTACGAGCAGTACTTC,CASSLERYYEQYF
TRBV12-3/TRBV12-4,TRBJ1-6,.,12,.,TGTGCCAGCAGGACCCGTAATTCACCCCTCCACTTT,CASRTRNSPLHF
TRBV6-4,TRBJ2-1,.,15,.,TGTGCCAGCAGTGACATGGGGGACTCCTACAATGAGCAGTTCTTC,CASSDMGDSYNEQFF
TRBV29-1,TRBJ1-1,.,15,few,TGCAGCGTGGGACGGCAGATTTACAGTAACACTGAAGCTTTCTTT,CSVGRQIYSNTEAFF
TRBV5-1,TRBJ2-1,TRBD2,15,many,TGCGCCAGCTCGGGGGGGAGGGGCTCCTACAATGAGCAGTTCTTC,CASSGGRGSYNEQFF
TRBV6-1,TRBJ1-1,TRBD1,14,few,TGTGCCAGCATGGGACAGGGGGCGTACACTGAAGCTTTCTTT,CASMGQGAYTEAFF
TRBV7-9,TRBJ2-1,TRBD2,19,many,TGTGCCAGCAGCCACCCGACTAGCGGGGGACCCAACTCCTACAATGAGCAGTTCTTC,CASSHPTSGGPNSYNEQFF
TRBV4-2,TRBJ2-6,TRBD2,19,many,TGTGCCAGCAGCCAAACTTCTAGCGGGGGGAGATCTGGGGCCAACGTCCTGACTTTC,CASSQTSSGGRSGANVLTF
TRBV19,TRBJ2-3,.,14,many,TGTGCCAGTAGTCCCCTGACATCATCGGATACGCAGTATTTT,CASSPLTSSDTQYF
TRBV20-1,TRBJ1-2,TRBD1,11,.,TGCAGTGCCAAGGACAGGGAGGGCTACACCTTC,CSAKDREGYTF
TRBV5-1,TRBJ2-1,.,14,.,TGCGCCAGCCGTCTTTGGGGGAATAAAGATGAGCAGTTCTTC,CASRLWGNKDEQFF
TRBV28,TRBJ2-1,.,14,.,TGTGCCAGCAGGACGGACAGTTTAGAAGAGACCCAGTTCTTC,CASRTDSLEETQFF
TRBV2,TRBJ2-7,.,11,many,TGTGCCAGCAGTGAAAAAAACGAGCAGTACTTC,CASSEKNEQYF
TRBV6-1,TRBJ2-7,.,15,many,TGTGCCAGCAGTGAAGTGGGACATAGATCCTACGAGCAGTACTTC,CASSEVGHRSYEQYF
TRBV7-2,TRBJ1-2,TRBD1,14,many,TGTGCCAGCAGCGGGACAGGGGGAGACTATGGCTACACCTTC,CASSGTGGDYGYTF
TRBV7-2,TRBJ2-5,TRBD2,14,.,TGTGCCAGCAGTACCGACTCGGGGGGGCGGACCCAGTACTTC,CASSTDSGGRTQYF
TRBV9,TRBJ1-2,TRBD1,17,many,TGTGCCAGCAGCGCTAATCCGAGACAGGGGAGGAACTATGGCTACACCTTC,CASSANPRQGRNYGYTF
TRBV20-1,TRBJ2-7,TRBD1,14,many,TGCAGTGCATGGGACAGGGGGAGCTCCTACGAGCAGTACTTC,CSAWDRGSSYEQYF
TRBV27,TRBJ2-1,.,15,many,TGTGCCAGCAGTTTGGTTGGGGGTAGGTACAATGAGCAGTTCTTC,CASSLVGGRYNEQFF